These 3 T cell receptor beta chains share one sample of origin, sequenced in a study of metastatic and nonmetastatic thyroid tumors. MiXCR re-clonotyped the PCR reads for TCRdb. The sample consists of approximately 69,000 clones, 12% to 15% of them appearing once. Patients were all untreated before their thyroid surgery. The sequencing input was blood. The source is a male donor with papillary thyroid cancer or a benign thyroid nodule (not recorded which). Some clones in this sample may be carry-over from other donors' samples.

This clone was seen more than once but under ten times. This sequence joins TRBV29-1 and TRBJ2-7; 7 bases line up with TRBD1. In germline, CDR1 is SQVTM, CDR2 ANQGSEA. This CDR3 is built from 13 residues. Germline trimming cut 4 bases from V and 2 bases from J; bases unmatched to any gene: 5. The CDR3 coding sequence is TGCAGCGTTGGACAGGGATATACCTACGAGCAGTACTTC. Its protein product is CSVGQGYTYEQYF.

This clone has ten or more counts. The CDR3 reads CSARESTGTNTGELFF. The CDR3 DNA is TGCAGTGCTAGAGAGTCGACAGGCACGAACACCGGGGAGCTGTTTTTT. The V gene is TRBV20-1, the J gene TRBJ2-2; D perhaps matches TRBD1 (6 bases). CDR1 is DFQATT, CDR2 SNEGSKA, per germline (reference sequence). This CDR3 is built from 16 residues. Trimming removed 0 bases from V and 0 bases from J, with 11 bases in between.

The rearrangement uses TRBV28 and TRBJ1-2, with D perhaps TRBD1 (5 bases). Trimming took 6 bases from V and 7 from J, leaving 12 bases between them. The CDR3 length is 12 residues. Germline lookup yields CDR1 MDHEN and CDR2 SYDVKM. DNA of the CDR3: TGTGCCAGCAGCGGGCAGGGCGCTGGCTACACCTTC. Translation: CASSGQGAGYTF.